The entry below describes one T cell receptor beta chain. The antigen is unknown. This sample's time point: newly diagnosed GD, antithyroid drugs for less than 3 months. The TCR library used RNA extracted from PBMCs. These data come from a study of regulatory T cells in long-lasting Graves disease. Study observations and caveats: Preferential use of TRBV28, TRBJ1-2 and TRBJ2-5 was seen in persistent disease.

V shed 3 bases, J shed 0 bases, and the junction held 6 bases outside the gene matches. The CDR3 spans 16 residues. Looked up from germline, CDR1 is SGHRS and CDR2 is YFSETQ. Arm-PCR with iRepertoire HTBI primers amplified the CDR3 regions for these TCR beta libraries. In the original analysis: Identification yielded around 64 TRBV and around 15 TRBJ segments across samples. TCRdb fed the multiplex PCR reads into MiXCR, producing one record per CDR3 protein. The V and J calls reflect TCRdb's pipeline rather than the authors' work. In the table there are 550,000 to 650,000 distinct CDR3 sequences, about 15% of which are singletons. These data also formed part of another study, on T cells in Graves' hyperthyroidism and ophthalmopathy. According to that study: Uncontrolled infection, other autoimmune disease, pregnancy or lactation led to exclusion. First-round RT-PCR targeting the TCR CDR3 was performed with the HTBI primer set.

The chain employs TRBV5-1 and TRBJ2-1, with TRBD1 matching over 7 bases. The clonotype was recovered from a man younger than 35 with Graves disease. The sequenced sample was peripheral blood mononuclear cells (PBMCs), obtained at new diagnosis, from a patient treated with antithyroid drugs. The chain's CDR3 is CASSSSGTASYNEQFF. The CDR3 nucleotides are TGCGCCAGCAGCTCATCCGGGACAGCCTCCTACAATGAGCAGTTCTTC.